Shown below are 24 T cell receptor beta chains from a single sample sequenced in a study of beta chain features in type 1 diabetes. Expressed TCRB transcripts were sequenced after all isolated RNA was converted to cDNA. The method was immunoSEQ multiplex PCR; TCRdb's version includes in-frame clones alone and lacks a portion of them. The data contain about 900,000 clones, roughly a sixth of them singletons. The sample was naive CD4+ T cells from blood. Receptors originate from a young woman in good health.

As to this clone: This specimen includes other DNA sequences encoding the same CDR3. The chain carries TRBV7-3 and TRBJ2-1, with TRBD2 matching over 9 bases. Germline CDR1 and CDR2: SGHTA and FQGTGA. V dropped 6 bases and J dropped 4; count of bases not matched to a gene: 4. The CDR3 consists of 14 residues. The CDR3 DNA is TGTGCCAGCAGTTTGACTAGCGGTTACAATGAGCAGTTCTTC. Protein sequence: CASSLTSGYNEQFF.

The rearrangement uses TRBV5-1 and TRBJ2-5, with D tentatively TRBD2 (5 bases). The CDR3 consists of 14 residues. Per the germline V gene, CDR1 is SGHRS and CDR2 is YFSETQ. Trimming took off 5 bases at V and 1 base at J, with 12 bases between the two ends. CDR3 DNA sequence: TGCGCCAGCAGTAGAGGGCCGCTCCAAGAGACCCAGTACTTC. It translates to CASSRGPLQETQYF.

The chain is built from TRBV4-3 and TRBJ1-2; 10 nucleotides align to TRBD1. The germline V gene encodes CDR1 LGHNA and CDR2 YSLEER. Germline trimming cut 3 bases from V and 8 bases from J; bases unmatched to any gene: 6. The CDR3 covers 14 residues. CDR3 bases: TGCGCCAGCAGCCAGGGACAGGGGATTGGGGGCTACACCTTC. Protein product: CASSQGQGIGGYTF.

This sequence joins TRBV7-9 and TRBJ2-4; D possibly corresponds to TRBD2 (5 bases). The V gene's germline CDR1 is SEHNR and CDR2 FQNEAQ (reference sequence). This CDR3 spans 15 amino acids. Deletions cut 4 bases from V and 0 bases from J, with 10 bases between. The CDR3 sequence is CASSSGDGAKNIQYF. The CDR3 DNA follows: TGTGCCAGCAGCTCCGGGGATGGAGCCAAAAACATTCAGTACTTC.

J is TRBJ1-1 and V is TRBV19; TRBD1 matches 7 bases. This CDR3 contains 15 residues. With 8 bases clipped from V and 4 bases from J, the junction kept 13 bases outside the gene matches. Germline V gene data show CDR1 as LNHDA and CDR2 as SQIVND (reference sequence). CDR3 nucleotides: TGTGCCAGTTCCCCCCCCAGGGGGACCCGCACTGAAGCTTTCTTT. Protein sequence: CASSPPRGTRTEAFF.

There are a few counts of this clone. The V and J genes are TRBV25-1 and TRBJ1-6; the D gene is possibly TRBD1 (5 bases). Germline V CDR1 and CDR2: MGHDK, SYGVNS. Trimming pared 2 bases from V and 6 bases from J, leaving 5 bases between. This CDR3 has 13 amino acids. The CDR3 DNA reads TGTGCCAGCAGTGAACAGGGTAATTCACCCCTCCACTTT. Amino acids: CASSEQGNSPLHF.

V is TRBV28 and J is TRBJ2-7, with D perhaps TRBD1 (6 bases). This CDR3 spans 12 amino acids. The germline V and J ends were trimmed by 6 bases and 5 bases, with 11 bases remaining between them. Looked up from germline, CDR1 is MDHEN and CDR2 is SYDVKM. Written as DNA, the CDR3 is TGTGCCAGCAGCCAACAGGGCCACGAGCAGTACTTC. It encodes CASSQQGHEQYF.

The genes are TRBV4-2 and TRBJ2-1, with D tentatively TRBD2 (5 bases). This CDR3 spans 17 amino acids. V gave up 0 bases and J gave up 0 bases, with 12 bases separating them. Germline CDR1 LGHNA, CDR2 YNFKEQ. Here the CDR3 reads CASSQEVSGSSYNEQFF. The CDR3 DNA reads TGTGCCAGCAGCCAAGAAGTAAGCGGAAGCTCCTACAATGAGCAGTTCTTC.

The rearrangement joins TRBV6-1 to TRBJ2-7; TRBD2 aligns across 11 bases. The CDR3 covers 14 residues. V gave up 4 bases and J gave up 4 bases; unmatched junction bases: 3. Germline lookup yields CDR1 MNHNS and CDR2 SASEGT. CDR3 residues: CASSVTSGKYEQYF. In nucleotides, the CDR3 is TGTGCCAGCAGTGTGACTAGCGGGAAGTACGAGCAGTACTTC.

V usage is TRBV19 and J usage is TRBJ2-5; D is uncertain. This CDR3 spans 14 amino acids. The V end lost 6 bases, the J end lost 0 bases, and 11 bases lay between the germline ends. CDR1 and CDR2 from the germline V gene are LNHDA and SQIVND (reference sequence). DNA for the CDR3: TGTGCCAGTAGACTCCTGACACACCAAGAGACCCAGTACTTC. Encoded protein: CASRLLTHQETQYF. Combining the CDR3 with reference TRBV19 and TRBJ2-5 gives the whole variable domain DGGITQSPKYLFRKEGQNVTLSCEQNLNHDAMYWYRQDPGQGLRLIYYSQIVNDFQKGDIAEGYSVSREKKESFPLTVTSAQKNPTAFYLCASRLLTHQETQYFGPGTRLLVL.

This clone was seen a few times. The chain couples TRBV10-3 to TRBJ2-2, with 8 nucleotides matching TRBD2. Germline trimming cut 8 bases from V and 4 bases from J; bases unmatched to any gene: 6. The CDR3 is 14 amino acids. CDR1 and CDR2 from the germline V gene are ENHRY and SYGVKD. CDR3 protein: CAIGGLAGTGELFF. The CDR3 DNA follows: TGTGCCATCGGTGGTCTAGCGGGCACCGGGGAGCTGTTTTTT.

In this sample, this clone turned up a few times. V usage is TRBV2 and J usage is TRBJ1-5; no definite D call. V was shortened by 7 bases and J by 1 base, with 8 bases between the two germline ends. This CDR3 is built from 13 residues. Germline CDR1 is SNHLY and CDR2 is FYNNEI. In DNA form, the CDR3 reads TGTGCCAGCACCCGGGAGAGCAATCAGCCCCAGCATTTT. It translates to CASTRESNQPQHF.

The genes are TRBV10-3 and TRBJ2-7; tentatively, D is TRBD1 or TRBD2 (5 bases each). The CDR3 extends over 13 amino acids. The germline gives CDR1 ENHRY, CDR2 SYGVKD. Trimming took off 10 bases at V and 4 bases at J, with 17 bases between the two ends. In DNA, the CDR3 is TGTGCCAGCAGCCGAGTTTGGGGGTACGAGCAGTACTTC. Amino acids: CASSRVWGYEQYF.

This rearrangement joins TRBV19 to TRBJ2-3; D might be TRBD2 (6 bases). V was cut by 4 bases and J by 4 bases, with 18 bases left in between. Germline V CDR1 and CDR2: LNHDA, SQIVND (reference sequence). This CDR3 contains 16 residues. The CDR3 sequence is CASSTGALGGSDTQYF. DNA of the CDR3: TGTGCCAGTAGTACGGGCGCCCTGGGAGGATCAGATACGCAGTATTTT.

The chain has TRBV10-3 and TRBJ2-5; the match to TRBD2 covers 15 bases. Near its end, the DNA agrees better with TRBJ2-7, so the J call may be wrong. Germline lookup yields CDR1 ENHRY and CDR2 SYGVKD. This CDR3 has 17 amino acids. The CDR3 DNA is TGTGCCATCAGTGATGGACTAGCGGGAGGGAACTCCTACGAGCAGTACTTC. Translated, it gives CAISDGLAGGNSYEQYF.

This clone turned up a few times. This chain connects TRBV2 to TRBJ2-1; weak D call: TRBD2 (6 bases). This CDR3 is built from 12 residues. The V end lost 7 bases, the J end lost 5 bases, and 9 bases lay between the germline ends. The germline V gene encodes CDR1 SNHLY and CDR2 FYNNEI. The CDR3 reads CASNLADNEQFF. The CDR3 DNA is TGTGCCAGCAATTTAGCGGACAATGAGCAGTTCTTC.

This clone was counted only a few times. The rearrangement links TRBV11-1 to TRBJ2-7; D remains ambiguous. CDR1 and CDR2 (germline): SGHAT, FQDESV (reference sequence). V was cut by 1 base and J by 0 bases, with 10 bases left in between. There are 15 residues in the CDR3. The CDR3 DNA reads TGTGCCAGCAGCTTAGGGGCAGTCCGCTCCTACGAGCAGTACTTC. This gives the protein CASSLGAVRSYEQYF.

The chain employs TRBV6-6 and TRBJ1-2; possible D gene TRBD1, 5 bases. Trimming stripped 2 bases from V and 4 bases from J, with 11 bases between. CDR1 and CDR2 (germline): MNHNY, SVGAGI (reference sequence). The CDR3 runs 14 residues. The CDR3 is CASSYRDSFYGYTF. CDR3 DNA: TGTGCCAGCAGTTACAGGGACTCATTCTATGGCTACACCTTC.

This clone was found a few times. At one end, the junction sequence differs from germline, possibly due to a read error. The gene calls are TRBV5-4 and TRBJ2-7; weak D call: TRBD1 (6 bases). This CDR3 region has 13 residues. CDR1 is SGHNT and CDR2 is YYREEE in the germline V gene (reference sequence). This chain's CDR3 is CASSQTDRARQYF. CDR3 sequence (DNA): TGCGCCAGCAGCCAAACGGACAGAGCTCGGCAGTACTTC.

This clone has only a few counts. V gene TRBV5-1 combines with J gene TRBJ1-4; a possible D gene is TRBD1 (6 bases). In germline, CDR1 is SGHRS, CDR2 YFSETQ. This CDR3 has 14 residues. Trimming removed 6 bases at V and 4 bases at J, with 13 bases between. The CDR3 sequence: CASTDGQRNEKLFF. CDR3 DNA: TGCGCCAGCACCGACGGACAGCGTAATGAAAAACTGTTTTTT.

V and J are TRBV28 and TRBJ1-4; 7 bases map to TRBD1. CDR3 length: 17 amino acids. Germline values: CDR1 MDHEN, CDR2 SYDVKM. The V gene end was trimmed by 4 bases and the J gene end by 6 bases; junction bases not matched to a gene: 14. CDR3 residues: CASSSPQDRRWDEKLFF. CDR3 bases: TGTGCCAGCAGTTCACCACAGGACAGGAGGTGGGATGAAAAACTGTTTTTT. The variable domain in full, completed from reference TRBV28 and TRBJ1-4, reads DVKVTQSSRYLVKRTGEKVFLECVQDMDHENMFWYRQDPGLGLRLIYFSYDVKMKEKGDIPEGYSVSREKKERFSLILESASTNQTSMYLCASSSPQDRRWDEKLFFGSGTQLSVL.

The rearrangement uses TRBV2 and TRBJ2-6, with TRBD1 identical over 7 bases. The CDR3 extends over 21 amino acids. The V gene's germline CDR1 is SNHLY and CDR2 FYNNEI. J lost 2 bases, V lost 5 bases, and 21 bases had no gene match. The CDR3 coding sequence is TGTGCCAGCAGTTCGACCGCTCAAACCGGGACAGAGAGCACTGGGGCCAACGTCCTGACTTTC. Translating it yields CASSSTAQTGTESTGANVLTF.

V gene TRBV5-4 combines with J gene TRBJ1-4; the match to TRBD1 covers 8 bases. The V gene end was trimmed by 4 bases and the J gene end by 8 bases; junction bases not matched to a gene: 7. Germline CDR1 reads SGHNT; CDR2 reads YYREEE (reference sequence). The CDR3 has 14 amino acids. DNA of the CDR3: TGTGCCAGCAGCGTCGGACAGGGCGGGGAAAAACTGTTTTTT. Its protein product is CASSVGQGGEKLFF.

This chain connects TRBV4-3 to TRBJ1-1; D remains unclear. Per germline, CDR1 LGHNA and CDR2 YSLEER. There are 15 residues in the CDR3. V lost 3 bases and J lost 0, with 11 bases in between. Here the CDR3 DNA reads TGCGCCAGCAGCCACGCGACACTCATGAACACTGAAGCTTTCTTT. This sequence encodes CASSHATLMNTEAFF.